The clone carrying this TCR beta chain has a handful of counts. Its antigen remains unknown. V shed 4 bases and J 5 bases; nucleotides not matched to a gene: 2. Germline assignment: CDR1 MRHNA and CDR2 SNTAGT. The CDR3 totals 14 residues. 13 Jbeta primers and 60 Vbeta primers were used for the PCR. Here immunoSEQ multiplex PCR was the method, and the copy in TCRdb shows in-frame clones only, minus some. Of 150,000 to 200,000 clones listed, around 88% were seen once; the top ten hold under 2.5%. This sample was taken from a study of cytomegalovirus exposure and HLA in healthy donors. The study's findings and limits: A few chains linked to CMV were shown in vitro to be specific for CMV antigens.

Source material: PBMCs. The receptor comes from a woman between 18 and 30 years old in good health and CMV-seronegative. The chain carries TRBV6-4 and TRBJ2-2, with 9 bases aligning to TRBD2. CDR3 in amino acids: CASSASGETGELFF. CDR3 DNA: TGTGCCAGCAGTGCTAGCGGGGAAACCGGGGAGCTGTTTTTT.